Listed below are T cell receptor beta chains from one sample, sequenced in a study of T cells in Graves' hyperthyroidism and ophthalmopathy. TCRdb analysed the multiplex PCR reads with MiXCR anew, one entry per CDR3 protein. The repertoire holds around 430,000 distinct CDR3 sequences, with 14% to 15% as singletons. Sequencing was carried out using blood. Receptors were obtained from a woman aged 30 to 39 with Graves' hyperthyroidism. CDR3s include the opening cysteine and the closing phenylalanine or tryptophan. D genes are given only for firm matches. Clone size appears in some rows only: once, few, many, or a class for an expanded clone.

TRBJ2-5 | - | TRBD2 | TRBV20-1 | CSGAGDQETQYF | TGCAGTGGAGCGGGGGACCAAGAGACCCAGTACTTC
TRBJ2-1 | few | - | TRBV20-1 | CSASPQGGWDEQFF | TGCAGTGCTAGCCCCCAGGGGGGGTGGGATGAGCAGTTCTTC
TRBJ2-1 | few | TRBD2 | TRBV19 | CASKGGRAAYNEQFF | TGTGCCAGTAAGGGCGGGAGGGCCGCCTACAATGAGCAGTTCTTC
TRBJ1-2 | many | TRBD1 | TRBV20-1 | CSAERDREFYGYTF | TGCAGTGCGGAACGGGACAGGGAGTTTTATGGCTACACCTTC
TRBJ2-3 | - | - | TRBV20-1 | CSARDPRRADTQYF | TGCAGTGCTAGAGACCCCAGGCGCGCAGATACGCAGTATTTT
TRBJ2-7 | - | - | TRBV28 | CASSGDSRANEQYF | TGTGCCAGCAGTGGAGACAGTAGGGCTAACGAGCAGTACTTC
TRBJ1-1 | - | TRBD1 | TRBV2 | CASSGQGKITEAFF | TGTGCCAGCAGTGGACAGGGGAAGATCACTGAAGCTTTCTTT
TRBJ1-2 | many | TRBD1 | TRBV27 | CASRPGQAVPYGYTF | TGTGCCAGCAGACCCGGACAGGCTGTCCCCTATGGCTACACCTTC
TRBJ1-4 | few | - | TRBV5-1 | CASSEPGPNEKLFF | TGCGCCAGCAGCGAACCGGGACCCAATGAAAAACTGTTTTTT
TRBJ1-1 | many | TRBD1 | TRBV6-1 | CASRGQGGNTEAFF | TGTGCCAGCAGAGGACAGGGGGGGAACACTGAAGCTTTCTTT
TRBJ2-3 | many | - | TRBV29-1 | CSVEGADTQYF | TGCAGCGTTGAAGGGGCAGATACGCAGTATTTT
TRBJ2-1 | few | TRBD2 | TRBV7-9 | CASSPGWSRAGGPYNEQFF | TGTGCCAGCAGCCCCGGATGGTCGCGGGCGGGAGGGCCGTACAATGAGCAGTTCTTC
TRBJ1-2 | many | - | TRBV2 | CASGEEGGSYTF | TGTGCCAGCGGGGAAGAGGGGGGAAGCTACACCTTC
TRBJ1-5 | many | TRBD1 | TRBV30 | CAWSAGTGWQPQHF | TGTGCCTGGAGTGCCGGGACAGGGTGGCAGCCCCAGCATTTT
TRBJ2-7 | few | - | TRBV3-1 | CASSKGPGTEQYF | TGTGCCAGCAGCAAGGGACCTGGGACCGAGCAGTACTTC
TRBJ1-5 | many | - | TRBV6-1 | CASARASNQPQHF | TGTGCCAGCGCCAGGGCTAGCAATCAGCCCCAGCATTTT
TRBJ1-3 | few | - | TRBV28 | CASSFLAGHFSGNTIYF | TGTGCCAGCAGTTTCTTGGCGGGACACTTCTCTGGAAACACCATATATTTT
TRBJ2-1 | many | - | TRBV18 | CASSTGALLPYNEQFF | TGTGCCAGCTCAACCGGAGCCCTTCTCCCCTACAATGAGCAGTTCTTC
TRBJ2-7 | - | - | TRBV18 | CASSHTGFLVRLTYEQYF | TGTGCCAGCTCACATACAGGGTTTTTGGTTCGGCTAACCTACGAGCAGTACTTC
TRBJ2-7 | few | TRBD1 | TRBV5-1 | CASSLEWDSHSYEQYF | TGCGCCAGCAGCTTGGAATGGGACAGCCACTCCTACGAGCAGTACTTC
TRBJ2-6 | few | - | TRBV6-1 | CASHQVAGANVLTF | TGTGCCAGTCACCAGGTAGCAGGGGCCAACGTCCTGACTTTC
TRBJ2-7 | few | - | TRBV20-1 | CSPRGEQYF | TGCAGTCCTAGGGGTGAGCAGTACTTC
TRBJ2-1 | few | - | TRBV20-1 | CSARLYEQFF | TGCAGTGCTAGGTTATATGAGCAGTTCTTC
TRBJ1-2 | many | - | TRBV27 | CASSLSGYGHGYTF | TGTGCCAGCAGTTTATCAGGGTATGGACATGGCTACACCTTC
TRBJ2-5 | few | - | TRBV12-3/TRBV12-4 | CASSSEGLEETQYF | TGTGCCAGCAGTTCGGAGGGACTGGAAGAGACCCAGTACTTC
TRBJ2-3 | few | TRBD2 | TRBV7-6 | CASSSVTSGGPADTQYF | TGTGCCAGCAGCTCAGTGACTAGCGGAGGCCCCGCAGATACGCAGTATTTT
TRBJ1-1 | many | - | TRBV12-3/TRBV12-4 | CASSFPKGLVTEAFF | TGTGCCAGCAGTTTTCCTAAGGGTTTGGTCACTGAAGCTTTCTTT
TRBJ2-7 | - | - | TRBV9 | CASSVDGRYEQYF | TGTGCCAGCAGCGTAGATGGCAGATACGAGCAGTACTTC
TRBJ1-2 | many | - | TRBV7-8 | CASSLTPGGTNYGYTF | TGTGCCAGCAGCTTAACCCCGGGGGGGACAAACTATGGCTACACCTTC
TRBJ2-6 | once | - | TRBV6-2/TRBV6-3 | CASSYEGAGANVLTF | TGTGCCAGCAGTTACGAGGGGGCTGGGGCCAACGTCCTGACTTTC
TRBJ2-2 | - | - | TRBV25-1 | CASMTGRGTGELFF | TGTGCCAGCATGACGGGAAGGGGCACCGGGGAGCTGTTTTTT
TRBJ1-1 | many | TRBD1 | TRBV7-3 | CASSPSGGFTEAFF | TGTGCCAGCAGCCCTTCAGGGGGCTTCACTGAAGCTTTCTTT
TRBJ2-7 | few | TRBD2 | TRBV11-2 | CASSLGEAGEQYF | TGTGCCAGCAGCTTAGGAGAAGCGGGAGAGCAGTACTTC
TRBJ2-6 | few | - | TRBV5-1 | CASSWGQGAGANVLTF | TGCGCCAGCAGCTGGGGCCAGGGTGCTGGGGCCAACGTCCTGACTTTC
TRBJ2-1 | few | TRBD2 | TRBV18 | CASSPRFASGHNEQFF | TGTGCCAGCTCACCAAGGTTCGCTAGCGGACACAATGAGCAGTTCTTC
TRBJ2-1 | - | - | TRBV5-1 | CASSLVRADYNEQFF | TGCGCCAGCAGCTTGGTGCGGGCAGATTACAATGAGCAGTTCTTC
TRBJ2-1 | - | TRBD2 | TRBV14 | CASSPTGLGLGNEQFF | TGTGCCAGCAGCCCTACGGGACTAGGGTTGGGGAATGAGCAGTTCTTC
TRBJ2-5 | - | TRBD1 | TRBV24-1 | CATSDFQGEETQYF | TGTGCCACCAGTGATTTTCAGGGGGAGGAGACCCAGTACTTC
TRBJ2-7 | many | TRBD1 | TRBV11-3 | CASSFGTGVRSEQYF | TGTGCCAGCAGCTTCGGGACAGGGGTTAGATCCGAGCAGTACTTC
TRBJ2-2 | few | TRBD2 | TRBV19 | CASTYLRGTSGTGELFF | TGTGCCAGTACCTACCTTAGGGGGACTAGCGGAACCGGGGAGCTGTTTTTT
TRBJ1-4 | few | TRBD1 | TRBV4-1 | CASSRSGTENEKLFF | TGCGCCAGCAGCCGATCCGGGACAGAGAATGAAAAACTGTTTTTT
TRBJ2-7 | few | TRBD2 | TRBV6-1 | CASSLGLAGEKQYF | TGTGCCAGCAGTCTGGGACTAGCGGGAGAGAAGCAGTACTTC
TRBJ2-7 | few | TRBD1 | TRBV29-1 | CSVAGTGGTGATYEQYF | TGCAGCGTTGCCGGGACAGGGGGCACTGGGGCGACCTACGAGCAGTACTTC
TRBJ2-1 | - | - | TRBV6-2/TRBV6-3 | CASSPTSIEQFF | TGTGCCAGCAGCCCGACTAGTATCGAGCAGTTCTTC
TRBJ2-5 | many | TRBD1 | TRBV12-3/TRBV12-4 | CASSLGQKLQETQYF | TGTGCCAGCAGCTTGGGACAGAAACTCCAAGAGACCCAGTACTTC
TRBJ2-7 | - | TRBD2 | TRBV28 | CASRGTSGSREQYF | TGTGCCAGCAGGGGGACTAGCGGGAGCCGCGAGCAGTACTTC
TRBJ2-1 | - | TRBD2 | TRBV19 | CASSLGLPDYNEQFF | TGTGCCAGTAGCCTGGGACTACCAGACTACAATGAGCAGTTCTTC
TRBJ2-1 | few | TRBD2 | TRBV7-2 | CASTASGTYNEQFF | TGTGCCAGCACAGCTAGCGGAACCTACAATGAGCAGTTCTTC
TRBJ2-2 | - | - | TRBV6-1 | CASFRGTGELFF | TGTGCCAGCTTTCGGGGGACCGGGGAGCTGTTTTTT
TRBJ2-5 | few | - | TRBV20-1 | CSGIAAARETQYF | TGCAGTGGAATAGCAGCTGCGAGAGAGACCCAGTACTTC
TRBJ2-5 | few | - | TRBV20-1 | CSARVAEGPQETQYF | TGCAGTGCTAGAGTTGCAGAGGGCCCCCAAGAGACCCAGTACTTC
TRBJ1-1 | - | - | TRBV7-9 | CASSLGKVDAFF | TGTGCCAGCAGCTTAGGCAAGGTGGATGCTTTCTTT
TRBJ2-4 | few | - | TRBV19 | CASRPFRDGGGNQYF | TGTGCCAGTCGACCCTTCCGGGACGGAGGGGGTAATCAGTACTTC
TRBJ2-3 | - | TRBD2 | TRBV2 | CASSYGLAGHTDTQYF | TGTGCCAGCAGTTATGGACTAGCGGGCCACACAGATACGCAGTATTTT
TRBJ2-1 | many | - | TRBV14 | CASSQGWGTYNEQFF | TGTGCCAGCAGCCAGGGCTGGGGAACCTACAATGAGCAGTTCTTC
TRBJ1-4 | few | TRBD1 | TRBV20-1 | CSARDFRGANEKLFF | TGCAGTGCTAGAGATTTCAGGGGGGCTAATGAAAAACTGTTTTTT
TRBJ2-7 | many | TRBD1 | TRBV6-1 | CASSTGTGGSEQYF | TGTGCCAGCAGTACCGGGACAGGGGGATCCGAGCAGTACTTC